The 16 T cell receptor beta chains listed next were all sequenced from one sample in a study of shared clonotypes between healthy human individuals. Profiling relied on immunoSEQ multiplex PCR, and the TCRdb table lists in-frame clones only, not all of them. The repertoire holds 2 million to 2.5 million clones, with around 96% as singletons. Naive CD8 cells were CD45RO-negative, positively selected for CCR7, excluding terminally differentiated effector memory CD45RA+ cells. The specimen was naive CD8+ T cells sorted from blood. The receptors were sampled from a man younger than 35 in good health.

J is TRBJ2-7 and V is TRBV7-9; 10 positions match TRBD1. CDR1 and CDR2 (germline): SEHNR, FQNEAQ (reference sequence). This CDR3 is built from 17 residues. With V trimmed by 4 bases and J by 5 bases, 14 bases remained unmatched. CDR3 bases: TGTGCCAGCAGCTCAACGCAGACCGGGACAGGGGTCCACGAGCAGTACTTC. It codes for CASSSTQTGTGVHEQYF.

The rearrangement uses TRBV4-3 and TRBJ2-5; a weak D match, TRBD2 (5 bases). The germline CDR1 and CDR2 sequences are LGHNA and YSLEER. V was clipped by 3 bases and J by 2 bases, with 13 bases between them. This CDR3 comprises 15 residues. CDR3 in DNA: TGCGCCAGCAGCCAGAGCGGACCCCAACAAGAGACCCAGTACTTC. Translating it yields CASSQSGPQQETQYF.

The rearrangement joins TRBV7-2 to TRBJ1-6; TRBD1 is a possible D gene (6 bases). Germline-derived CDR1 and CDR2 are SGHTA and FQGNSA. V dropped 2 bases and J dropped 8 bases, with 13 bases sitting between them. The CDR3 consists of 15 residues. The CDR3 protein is CASSLSRRGDSPLHF. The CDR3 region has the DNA TGTGCCAGCAGCTTATCGCGTAGGGGGGATTCACCCCTCCACTTT.

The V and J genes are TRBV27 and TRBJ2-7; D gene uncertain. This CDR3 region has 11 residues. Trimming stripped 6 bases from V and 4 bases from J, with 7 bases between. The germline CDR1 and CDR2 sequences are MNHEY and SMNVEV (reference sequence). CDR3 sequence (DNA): TGTGCCAGCAGGGGCCGGTACGAGCAGTACTTC. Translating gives CASRGRYEQYF.

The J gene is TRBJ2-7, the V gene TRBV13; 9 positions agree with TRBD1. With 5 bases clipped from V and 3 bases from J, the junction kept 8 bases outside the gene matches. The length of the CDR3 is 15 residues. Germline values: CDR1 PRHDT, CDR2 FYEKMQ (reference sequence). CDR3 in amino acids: CASSKQGAGLYEQYF. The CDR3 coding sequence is TGTGCCAGCAGCAAACAGGGGGCGGGCCTCTACGAGCAGTACTTC.

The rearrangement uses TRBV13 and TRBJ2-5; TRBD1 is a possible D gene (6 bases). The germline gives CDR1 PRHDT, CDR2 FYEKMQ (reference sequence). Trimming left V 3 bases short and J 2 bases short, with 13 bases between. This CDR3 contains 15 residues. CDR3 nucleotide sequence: TGTGCCAGCAGCTTCAAAACAGGGTTACAAGAGACCCAGTACTTC. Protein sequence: CASSFKTGLQETQYF. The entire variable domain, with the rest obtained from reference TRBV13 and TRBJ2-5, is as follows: AAGVIQSPRHLIKEKRETATLKCYPIPRHDTVYWYQQGPGQDPQFLISFYEKMQSDKGSIPDRFSAQQFSDYHSELNMSSLELGDSALYFCASSFKTGLQETQYFGPGTRLLVL.

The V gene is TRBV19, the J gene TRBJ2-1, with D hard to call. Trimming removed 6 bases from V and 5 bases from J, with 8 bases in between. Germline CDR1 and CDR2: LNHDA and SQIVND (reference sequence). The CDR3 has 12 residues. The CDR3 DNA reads TGTGCCAGTAGAGTAGAGAACAATGAGCAGTTCTTC. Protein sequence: CASRVENNEQFF.

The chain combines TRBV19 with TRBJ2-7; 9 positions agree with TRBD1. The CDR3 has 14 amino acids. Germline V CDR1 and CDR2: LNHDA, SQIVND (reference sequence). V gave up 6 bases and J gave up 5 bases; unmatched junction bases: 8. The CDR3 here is CASRLGQGLDEQYF. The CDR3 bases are TGTGCCAGTAGACTAGGACAGGGGTTGGACGAGCAGTACTTC.

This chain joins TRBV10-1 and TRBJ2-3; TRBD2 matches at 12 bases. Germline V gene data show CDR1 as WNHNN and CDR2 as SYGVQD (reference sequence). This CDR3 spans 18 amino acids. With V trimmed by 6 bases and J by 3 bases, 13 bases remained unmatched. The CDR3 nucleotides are TGCGCCAGCAGATTCACTAGCGGGGGGCCAATCCGGACAGATACGCAGTATTTT. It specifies CASRFTSGGPIRTDTQYF.

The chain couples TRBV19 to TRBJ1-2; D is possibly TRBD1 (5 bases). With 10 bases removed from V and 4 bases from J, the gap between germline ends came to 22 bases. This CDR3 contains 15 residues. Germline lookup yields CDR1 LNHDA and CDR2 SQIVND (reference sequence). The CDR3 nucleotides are TGTGCCACCACGGGGGATGGTGGGGGACCCTATGGCTACACCTTC. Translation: CATTGDGGGPYGYTF.

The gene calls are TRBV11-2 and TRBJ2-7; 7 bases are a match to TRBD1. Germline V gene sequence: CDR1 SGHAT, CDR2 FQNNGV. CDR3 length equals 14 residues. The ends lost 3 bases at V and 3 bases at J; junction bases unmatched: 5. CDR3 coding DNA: TGTGCCAGCAGCTTGACAGGGAAGAGCTACGAGCAGTACTTC. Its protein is CASSLTGKSYEQYF.

CDR3 nucleotide sequence: TGTGCCAGTCGGGCCCGGGCTAATGAAAAACTGTTTTTT. Protein sequence: CASRARANEKLFF. The chain uses TRBV19 and TRBJ1-4; D gene ambiguous. Per germline, CDR1 LNHDA and CDR2 SQIVND (reference sequence). Trimming cost V 8 bases and J 3 bases, with 10 bases left between them. The CDR3 length is 13 residues. Together with reference TRBV19 and TRBJ1-4, the CDR3 gives the full variable domain: DGGITQSPKYLFRKEGQNVTLSCEQNLNHDAMYWYRQDPGQGLRLIYYSQIVNDFQKGDIAEGYSVSREKKESFPLTVTSAQKNPTAFYLCASRARANEKLFFGSGTQLSVL.

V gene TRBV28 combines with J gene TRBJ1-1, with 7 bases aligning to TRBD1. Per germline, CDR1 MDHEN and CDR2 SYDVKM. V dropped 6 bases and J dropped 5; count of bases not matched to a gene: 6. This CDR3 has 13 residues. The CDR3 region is CASSTTGRTEAFF. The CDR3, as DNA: TGTGCCAGCAGCACGACAGGGCGAACTGAAGCTTTCTTT.

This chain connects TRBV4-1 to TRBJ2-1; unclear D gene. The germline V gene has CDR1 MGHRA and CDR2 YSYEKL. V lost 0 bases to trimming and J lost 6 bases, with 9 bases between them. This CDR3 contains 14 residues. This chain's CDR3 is CASSQELVLNEQFF. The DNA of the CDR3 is TGCGCCAGCAGCCAAGAGCTAGTCCTCAATGAGCAGTTCTTC.

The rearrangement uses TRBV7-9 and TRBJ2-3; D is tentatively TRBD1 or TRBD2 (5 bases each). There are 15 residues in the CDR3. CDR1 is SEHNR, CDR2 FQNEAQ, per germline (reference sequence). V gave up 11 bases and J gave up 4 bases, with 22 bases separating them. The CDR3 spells CAGSGGSRGPDTQYF. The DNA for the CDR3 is TGTGCCGGGAGTGGAGGATCAAGGGGCCCAGATACGCAGTATTTT.

The CDR3 nucleotides are TGTGCCAGCAGCCCTGAGGCAGGGAGAGGAAATGAGCAGTTCTTC. Encoded protein: CASSPEAGRGNEQFF. V gene TRBV13 combines with J gene TRBJ2-1; tentatively, D is TRBD1 or TRBD2 (5 bases each). The CDR3 length is 15 residues. Per germline, CDR1 PRHDT and CDR2 FYEKMQ (reference sequence). The V and J ends lost 5 bases and 7 bases respectively, with 18 bases between them.